This T cell receptor beta chain was recorded in a study of blood T cell repertoires in COVID-19. For the study at large: The study drew acute and convalescent COVID-19 samples from the United States, Italy and Spain. Nucleic acid was either cDNA or gDNA, and it came from T cells, B-cell-depleted T cells, or PBMCs.

Germline CDR1 is MNHEY and CDR2 is SVGAGI. The CDR3 has 13 residues. The V end lost 5 bases, the J end lost 6 bases, and 13 bases lay between the germline ends. Original data processing: From reference gene primer amplification, estimates of nucleated cell counts were derived. Assay: immunoSEQ multiplex PCR; the TCRdb copy retains only in-frame clones and omits some. The V and J calls and the clone size are those of that table, but D and trimming were determined from the DNA. Among 150,000 to 180,000 clones listed, 80% to 90% were seen once. Patients from Seattle were sampled longitudinally, starting during active infection.

Sequences were obtained from peripheral blood. The V gene is TRBV6-5, the J gene TRBJ1-1; D ambiguous. This TCR derives from a woman in her sixties with COVID-19, enrolled during active disease. CDR3 protein: CASSTPNWPEAFF. The CDR3 DNA reads TGTGCCAGCAGTACCCCCAATTGGCCTGAAGCTTTCTTT.